The clone carrying this TCR beta chain has only a few counts. Its matching antigen is unknown. Measured with immunoSEQ multiplex PCR; TCRdb has only the in-frame clones, and not every one. The sample contains 120,000 or so clones, 70% to 85% of which appear only once. This record belongs to a study of T cell responses to AZD1222 COVID-19 vaccine. The CDR3 is 16 residues long. In germline, CDR1 is MNHEY, CDR2 SVGAGI. V was pared by 4 bases and J by 3 bases, with 19 bases between. Whole-study findings and limits: The study reported that nearly half of spike-specific TCRs target unmutated variant regions. Once two AZD1222 doses were given, Spike-specific TCR breadth and depth went up.

The chain has TRBV6-5 and TRBJ2-7, with D uncertain. The source of this sequence is an adult who received the AZD1222 COVID-19 vaccine. Sequencing was performed on peripheral blood, taken 28 days after the second AZD1222 dose. This chain's CDR3 is CASSSTIGPSFYEQYF. CDR3 in DNA: TGTGCCAGCAGTTCCACGATCGGACCATCCTTCTACGAGCAGTACTTC.